The 2 T cell receptor beta chains presented below share a single source sample, sequenced in a study of shared clonotypes between healthy human individuals (dated by TCRdb to the early 2020s). Library preparation employed the immunoSEQ multiplex PCR assay. TCRdb obtained this table from immuneACCESS and retained in-frame rearrangements with V and J assigned. These tables miss some clones; where compared with another copy, unresolved V genes account for less than half of the shortfall, and the remainder is unexplained. The sample records 1,500,000 or so clones, 98% to 99% of which are singletons. Clones ranked in the top ten supply around 0.38% of the sample. The sequencing input was naive CD4+ T cells sorted from blood. The sample's cell subset or site label, in plain terms: CD45RA+ positively selected. All receptors come from a man in his thirties or forties in good health.

This chain uses TRBV7-8 with TRBJ1-3; D not certain. CDR1 and CDR2 (germline): SGHVS, FQNEAQ. Deletions cut 5 bases from V and 3 bases from J, with 14 bases between. The CDR3 has 15 amino acids. CDR3 region: CASSGGRMIGNTIYF. In nucleotides, the CDR3 is TGTGCCAGCAGCGGCGGACGGATGATTGGAAACACCATATATTTT.

This chain uses TRBV18 with TRBJ2-3; TRBD1 might be the D (6 bases). The V end lost 0 bases, the J end lost 0 bases, and 10 bases lay between the germline ends. Germline V gene data show CDR1 as KGHSH and CDR2 as LQKENI. The CDR3 contains 16 residues. The CDR3 region is CASSPPLGASTDTQYF. The CDR3 DNA reads TGTGCCAGCTCACCACCGCTGGGGGCAAGCACAGATACGCAGTATTTT.